The clone carrying this T cell receptor (beta chain) showed up many times. Described time point: pre-sensitization, week 0. Sample treatment: therapeutic diphenylcyclopropenone sensitization with weekly scalp DPC. This sample stems from a study of human T cells and chemical hapten exposure. This CDR3 region has 14 residues. Trimming stripped 3 bases from V and 6 bases from J, with 12 bases between. Germline V gene sequence: CDR1 KGHSH, CDR2 LQKENI. In the original processing: From about 20,000 to 690,000 TCRs were found per sample, with a median of approximately 96,000. TCRdb re-derived calls from the RACE reads in MiXCR, one entry per CDR3 protein. These V and J calls rely on TCRdb rather than the paper's analysis. This sample carries more than 55,000 distinct CDR3 sequences, about 10% of them seen once, and the ten largest clones take under 5%.

The V and J genes are TRBV18 and TRBJ1-5; tentative D call: TRBD1 (6 bases). The sequence came from a woman aged 40 to 50 with alopecia areata. Some clones in this sample may be carry-over from other donors' samples. This specimen consisted of whole blood, obtained in connection with sensitization to the hapten diphenylcyclopropenone (DPC). CDR3 amino acids: CASSPQQGGQPQHF. In nucleotides, the CDR3 is TGTGCCAGCTCACCCCAACAGGGAGGTCAGCCCCAGCATTTT.